The 22 T cell receptor beta chains below were found in one sample sequenced in a study of patients and donors after allogeneic stem cell transplantation. TCRdb ran MiXCR on the RT-PCR reads and lists one entry per CDR3 protein. The sample includes about a million distinct CDR3 sequences, about a sixth of them seen just once. Source material: blood, either unsorted or a sorted T cell fraction (not recorded which). These receptors all come from a human donor who was either an allogeneic HSCT recipient or a stem cell or donor lymphocyte infusion donor (not recorded which). It is not recorded whose cells these are; they may come from a transplant donor.

This clonotype has only a few counts. The chain joins TRBV6-2 or TRBV6-3 to TRBJ2-7; D assignment may be TRBD1 or TRBD2 (5 bases each). Germline loops: CDR1 MNHEY, CDR2 SVGEGT. The CDR3 length is 16 residues. V lost 0 bases to trimming and J lost 2 bases, with 14 bases between them. The CDR3 is CASSYSLGDRTYEQYF. CDR3 nucleotide sequence: TGTGCCAGCAGTTACTCGTTAGGGGACCGCACCTACGAGCAGTACTTC.

The rearrangement links TRBV6-6 to TRBJ2-5, with D hard to call. V dropped 7 bases and J dropped 4 bases, with 10 bases sitting between them. Germline V gives CDR1 MNHNY, CDR2 SVGAGI (reference sequence). This CDR3 is 12 amino acids long. The CDR3 reads CASTQQRETQYF. In DNA form, the CDR3 reads TGTGCCAGCACCCAGCAAAGAGAGACCCAGTACTTC.

This clonotype was counted between two and nine times. J is TRBJ2-2 and V is TRBV28; D is perhaps TRBD1 (6 bases). The CDR3 totals 14 residues. Looked up from germline, CDR1 is MDHEN and CDR2 is SYDVKM. Trimming shortened V by 7 bases and J by 5 bases, and 14 bases separated the two germline ends. The CDR3 sequence is CASNPGTPTGELFF. CDR3 in DNA: TGTGCCAGCAACCCCGGGACACCAACCGGGGAGCTGTTTTTT.

This clonotype has a handful of counts. The rearrangement joins TRBV12-3 or TRBV12-4 to TRBJ1-3; 11 nucleotides align to TRBD1. CDR3 size: 14 residues. J lost 3 bases, V lost 6 bases, and 1 base had no gene match. This CDR3 reads CASRGTGGGNTIYF. CDR3 nucleotide sequence: TGTGCCAGCAGAGGGACAGGGGGTGGAAACACCATATATTTT.

As DNA, the CDR3 is TGTGCCATCAGTGCCGGGACAGCAACTAATGAAAAACTGTTTTTT. Encoded protein: CAISAGTATNEKLFF. The chain has TRBV10-3 and TRBJ1-4; 7 nucleotides align to TRBD1. The CDR3 sequence is 15 residues long. The germline V gene encodes CDR1 ENHRY and CDR2 SYGVKD. Losses at the gene ends were 4 bases for V and 0 bases for J; bases not matched to a gene: 2.

V usage is TRBV9 and J usage is TRBJ2-2; the match to TRBD2 covers 7 bases. Germline CDR1 reads SGDLS; CDR2 reads YYNGEE. The CDR3 loop spans 18 amino acids. Losses at the gene ends were 2 bases for V and 5 bases for J; bases not matched to a gene: 15. The CDR3 DNA reads as TGTGCCAGCAGCGTTGCCCTATGGAGGGAGGGCGGGACCGGGGAGCTGTTTTTT. As protein: CASSVALWREGGTGELFF.

This clonotype occurred a few times. The chain has TRBV11-1 and TRBJ2-2; 9 nucleotides align to TRBD1. CDR1 is SGHAT, CDR2 FQDESV, per germline (reference sequence). The CDR3 has 16 residues. Germline trimming cut 6 bases from V and 2 bases from J; bases unmatched to any gene: 7. CDR3 residues: CASRPGTGLNTGELFF. DNA of the CDR3: TGTGCCAGCAGACCCGGGACAGGGCTCAACACCGGGGAGCTGTTTTTT.

J is TRBJ2-7 and V is TRBV5-6; tentatively, D is TRBD1 (6 bases). CDR1 and CDR2 from the germline V gene are SGHDT and YYEEEE. The CDR3 runs 16 residues. Trimming left V 4 bases short and J 0 bases short, with 17 bases between. The CDR3 spells CASSRRGIRYSYEQYF. CDR3 sequence (DNA): TGTGCCAGCAGCCGCAGGGGCATCCGATACTCCTACGAGCAGTACTTC. Complete variable domain (other parts from reference TRBV5-6 and TRBJ2-7): DAGVTQSPTHLIKTRGQQVTLRCSPKSGHDTVSWYQQALGQGPQFIFQYYEEEERQRGNFPDRFSGHQFPNYSSELNVNALLLGDSALYLCASSRRGIRYSYEQYFGPGTRLTVT.

This clonotype was counted a few times. The rearrangement links TRBV10-3 to TRBJ2-2; D ambiguous. The CDR3 contains 13 residues. Germline V gene lookup returns CDR1 ENHRY and CDR2 SYGVKD. Trimming removed 6 bases from V and 2 bases from J, with 7 bases in between. The DNA of the CDR3 is TGTGCCATCAGACTCGATAACACCGGGGAGCTGTTTTTT. Its protein product is CAIRLDNTGELFF.

This clonotype has more than one count but fewer than ten. The chain recombines TRBV9 with TRBJ2-1, with TRBD1 matching 8 bases. CDR1 is SGDLS and CDR2 is YYNGEE in the germline V gene. V lost 0 bases, J lost 6 bases, and 5 bases stayed unmatched. CDR3 length equals 15 residues. For the CDR3, the DNA is TGTGCCAGCAGCGTAGGGCAGGGGGCTTCCAATGAGCAGTTCTTC. This encodes CASSVGQGASNEQFF. The full variable domain, completed using reference TRBV9 and TRBJ2-1, is DSGVTQTPKHLITATGQRVTLRCSPRSGDLSVYWYQQSLDQGLQFLIQYYNGEERAKGNILERFSAQQFPDLHSELNLSSLELGDSALYFCASSVGQGASNEQFFGPGTRLTVL.

The chain uses TRBV3-1 and TRBJ1-5; a possible D gene is TRBD1 (5 bases). The CDR3 totals 16 residues. V dropped 0 bases and J dropped 6 bases, with 15 bases sitting between them. CDR1 is LGHDT and CDR2 is YNNKEL in the germline V gene (reference sequence). CDR3 coding DNA: TGTGCCAGCAGCCAAGATCAGGCAGGGAGGGGTCAGCCCCAGCATTTT. The encoded protein is CASSQDQAGRGQPQHF.

The genes are TRBV7-8 and TRBJ1-2; D remains ambiguous. CDR3 length: 15 residues. V lost 2 bases, J lost 8 bases, and 18 bases lay in between. CDR1 is SGHVS, CDR2 FQNEAQ, per germline. The CDR3 sequence is CASSLIKFLGRGYTF. The CDR3, as DNA: TGTGCCAGCAGCTTAATTAAGTTTCTGGGGAGGGGCTACACCTTC.

The CDR3 DNA is TGTGCCAGCAGCCTCTTCTTTAGCGGGAGCTCCTACAATGAGCAGTTCTTC. Protein product: CASSLFFSGSSYNEQFF. The V and J genes are TRBV3-1 and TRBJ2-1; 9 bases map to TRBD2. The CDR3 length is 17 residues. The germline CDR1 and CDR2 sequences are LGHDT and YNNKEL (reference sequence). J was trimmed by 0 bases and V by 4 bases; bases with no gene match: 7.

The DNA of the CDR3 is TGTGCCAGCAGCCAAAGGACTCTGGGGTACACTGAAGCTTTCTTT. It codes for CASSQRTLGYTEAFF. V is TRBV13 and J is TRBJ1-1, with D uncertain. This CDR3 has 15 residues. Germline CDR1 is PRHDT and CDR2 is FYEKMQ (reference sequence). The germline V and J ends were trimmed by 5 bases and 3 bases, with 16 bases remaining between them.

This clonotype has more than one count but fewer than ten. The chain combines TRBV9 with TRBJ2-3, with TRBD2 as a possible D gene (5 bases). Trimming cost V 4 bases and J 0 bases, with 12 bases left between them. From germline, CDR1 is SGDLS and CDR2 YYNGEE. The CDR3 length is 15 residues. This CDR3 is CASSRRAESTDTQYF. The CDR3 DNA follows: TGTGCCAGCAGCCGCCGAGCGGAGAGCACAGATACGCAGTATTTT.

The chain joins TRBV4-3 to TRBJ2-3; TRBD2 matches at 11 bases. The germline gives CDR1 LGHNA, CDR2 YSLEER. V lost 1 base, J lost 7 bases, and 13 bases stayed unmatched. The CDR3 extends over 18 amino acids. CDR3 nucleotides: TGCGCCAGCAGCCAAGTGGGGCGGGGACTAGCGGCCTCGTATACGCAGTATTTT. Amino acids: CASSQVGRGLAASYTQYF.

The genes are TRBV6-1 and TRBJ1-2, with TRBD1 identical over 10 bases. Unmatched junction bases numbered 6, after V lost 8 bases and J lost 0 bases. This CDR3 is built from 15 residues. Germline CDR1 MNHNS, CDR2 SASEGT. The chain's CDR3 is CASRDRGPANYGYTF. In DNA, the CDR3 is TGTGCCAGCCGGGACAGGGGACCCGCTAACTATGGCTACACCTTC.

The chain couples TRBV7-2 to TRBJ1-3, with unresolved D. The CDR3 contains 14 residues. V was trimmed by 3 bases and J by 3 bases, leaving 9 bases between them. The germline gives CDR1 SGHTA, CDR2 FQGNSA. The CDR3 spells CASSFWTGGNTIYF. In DNA form, the CDR3 reads TGTGCCAGCAGCTTCTGGACGGGTGGAAACACCATATATTTT.

A few counts support this clonotype. The CDR3 bases are TGCAGTGCCCCTTCGGGGCTAAGATCCTACGAGCAGTACTTC. It is translated as CSAPSGLRSYEQYF. This chain uses TRBV20-1 with TRBJ2-7; perhaps D is TRBD1 or TRBD2 (5 bases each). The CDR3 consists of 14 residues. Trimming removed 6 bases at V and 1 base at J, with 16 bases between. Looked up from germline, CDR1 is DFQATT and CDR2 is SNEGSKA (reference sequence).

The rearrangement joins TRBV30 to TRBJ1-2, with D uncertain. The V gene's germline CDR1 is GTSNPN and CDR2 SVGIG (reference sequence). This CDR3 contains 14 residues. V lost 2 bases to trimming and J lost 8 bases, with 18 bases between them. CDR3 DNA: TGTGCCTGGAGTCCGGGAGGCCAAAGTGGAGGCTACACCTTC. Its translation: CAWSPGGQSGGYTF.

The chain is built from TRBV6-2 or TRBV6-3 and TRBJ1-2; unclear D gene. There are 14 residues in the CDR3. CDR1 is MNHEY, CDR2 SVGEGT, per germline. Trimming cost V 5 bases and J 8 bases, with 18 bases left between them. The CDR3 spells CASSHALDRAGYTF. The CDR3 coding sequence is TGTGCCAGCAGTCACGCCCTGGACCGGGCGGGCTACACCTTC.

This clonotype appeared a few times. The chain combines TRBV29-1 with TRBJ2-7; D is unresolved. In germline, CDR1 is SQVTM, CDR2 ANQGSEA. The CDR3 runs to 14 residues. The ends were cut back, 4 bases at V and 5 bases at J, with 18 bases in the middle. The CDR3 loop reads CSVGPVMKPHEQYF. The CDR3 nucleotides are TGCAGCGTTGGGCCAGTTATGAAACCCCACGAGCAGTACTTC.